The T cell receptor (beta chain) under discussion was sequenced for a study of beta chain features in type 1 diabetes. General observations from the study: TCRB CDR3s were moderately but significantly shorter in Type 1 diabetes patients in all four CD4+ subsets.

The V end lost 7 bases, the J end lost 2 bases, and 15 bases lay between the germline ends. The length of the CDR3 is 14 residues. Germline values: CDR1 SGHAT, CDR2 FQNNGV. The investigators reverse transcribed all of the isolated RNA, so they sequenced expressed TCRB transcripts. The method was immunoSEQ multiplex PCR; TCRdb's version includes in-frame clones alone and lacks a portion of them. The sample records a few hundred thousand clones, around 12% being singletons. This clone has more than one count but fewer than ten. Its cognate antigen is unknown. This clonotype originated in a woman between 18 and 29 years old with type 1 diabetes. This chain joins TRBV11-2 and TRBJ2-7; D might be TRBD2 (5 bases). The specimen sequenced was naive CD4+ T cells from blood. The CDR3 is CASTLRTFAYEQYF. For the CDR3, the DNA is TGTGCCAGCACGCTACGGACTTTCGCCTACGAGCAGTACTTC. The entire variable domain, with the rest obtained from reference TRBV11-2 and TRBJ2-7, is as follows: EAGVAQSPRYKIIEKRQSVAFWCNPISGHATLYWYQQILGQGPKLLIQFQNNGVVDDSQLPKDRFSAERLKGVDSTLKIQPAKLEDSAVYLCASTLRTFAYEQYFGPGTRLTVT.